These T cell receptor beta chains were read from a single sample in a study of blood T cell repertoires in COVID-19. Sequencing was performed with immunoSEQ multiplex PCR; in TCRdb, only in-frame clones are kept and a portion is missing. Here the sample spans 100,000 or so clones, around 84% being singletons. The specimen sequenced was peripheral blood. Source of these receptors: a man aged 45 to 65 with active or convalescent COVID-19. Both conserved end residues are trimmed from each CDR3. A D gene is named only where the DNA matches it firmly.

j_call v_call d_call cdr3_aa
TRBJ1-1 TRBV14 TRBD1 ASRQTGSNTEAF
TRBJ2-1 TRBV28 TRBD2 ASRPGGVDHNEQF
TRBJ2-1 TRBV5-1 TRBD1 ASIHYPGQGANEQF
TRBJ1-1 TRBV18 . ASSPSDTYTEAF
TRBJ1-5 TRBV2 . ASSGGGTGGNQPQH
TRBJ2-1 TRBV19 TRBD1 ATEHPQGEQF
TRBJ2-5 TRBV24-1 TRBD2 ATSAILAGVETQY
TRBJ2-1 TRBV4-2 TRBD2 ASSPFDGGDYNEQF
TRBJ2-1 TRBV24-1 . ATSDPSRSQF
TRBJ1-2 TRBV4-3 TRBD1 ASSQTGGLWNYGYT
TRBJ1-3 TRBV18 . ASSSTGSSGNTIY
TRBJ1-2 TRBV28 TRBD1 ASTPGDRGLGYT
TRBJ1-5 TRBV9 . ASSVGGEGPQH
TRBJ1-5 TRBV6-5 . ASSPRAPANQPQH
TRBJ2-2 TRBV25-1 . ASSQVGAGGELF
TRBJ1-2 TRBV5-5 TRBD1 ASSDSGTGGYGYT
TRBJ1-5 TRBV20-1 . SASWGGSNQPQH
TRBJ2-7 TRBV4-1 TRBD1 ASSRDRGVWEQY
TRBJ2-2 TRBV19 TRBD2 ASSIASGAGELF
TRBJ1-1 TRBV10-2 TRBD1 ASSLWDSMNTEAF
TRBJ1-2 TRBV28 . ASSSHGQRGYT
TRBJ2-7 TRBV6-1 TRBD2 ASTGGRAGEQY
TRBJ1-5 TRBV2 . ASTRDIQQPQH
TRBJ2-2 TRBV15 . ATSFGGVGELF
TRBJ2-5 TRBV9 TRBD1 ASSLRDRGLETQY
TRBJ1-3 TRBV7-9 TRBD1 ASSARTGIENTIY
TRBJ2-5 TRBV5-1 . ASSLLRGPQETQY
TRBJ2-3 TRBV5-4 TRBD2 ASSSYSGGASTDTQY
TRBJ1-1 TRBV28 TRBD1 ASSPRTGGHPLRAF
TRBJ1-5 TRBV19 TRBD1 ASSDRERSPQH
TRBJ2-5 TRBV7-2 TRBD1 ASSSDRGSYQETQY
TRBJ2-7 TRBV5-1 TRBD2 ASSLEPGGSYEQY
TRBJ2-1 TRBV6-4 . ASSDGQGGYNEQF
TRBJ1-4 TRBV13 TRBD1 ASSLRMRGQDEKLF
TRBJ1-2 TRBV6-4 . ASSDSPQSFYGYT
TRBJ2-3 TRBV28 TRBD2 ASSLPLLTSGGERSDTQY
TRBJ2-1 TRBV5-6 TRBD2 ASSSFSGGTYNEQF
TRBJ1-4 TRBV28 . ASIGQLPRAKLF
TRBJ2-1 TRBV9 . ASSVGGQFYNEQF
TRBJ1-3 TRBV9 . ASSVGGGPVNTIY
TRBJ2-3 TRBV9 TRBD2 ASSVGGGETDTQY
TRBJ2-5 TRBV2 . ASSESLETQY
TRBJ2-1 TRBV9 TRBD2 ASSHPTSGETYNEQF